These 30 T cell receptor beta chains were all obtained from the same sample, sequenced in a study of blood T cell repertoires in COVID-19. The method was immunoSEQ multiplex PCR; TCRdb's version includes in-frame clones alone and lacks a portion of them. The sample yields about 250,000 clones, 85% to 90% seen once. The sample consisted of PBMCs or T cells enriched from blood (not recorded which). The receptors originated from a man in his forties who had recovered from COVID-19.

The rearrangement joins TRBV7-2 to TRBJ1-3; D ambiguous. CDR1 is SGHTA and CDR2 is FQGNSA in the germline V gene. Trimming pared 4 bases from V and 9 bases from J, leaving 10 bases between. This CDR3 has 12 amino acids. The CDR3 DNA follows: TGTGCCAGCAGCTCCGTCCCCGGCACCATATATTTT. It specifies CASSSVPGTIYF. The entire variable domain, with the rest obtained from reference TRBV7-2 and TRBJ1-3, is as follows: GAGVSQSPSNKVTEKGKDVELRCDPISGHTALYWYRQSLGQGLEFLIYFQGNSAPDKSGLPSDRFSAERTGGSVSTLTIQRTQQEDSAVYLCASSSVPGTIYFGEGSWLTVV.

V and J are TRBV7-9 and TRBJ1-1; TRBD1 is a possible D gene (6 bases). Germline V gives CDR1 SEHNR, CDR2 FQNEAQ (reference sequence). There are 13 residues in the CDR3. V gave up 3 bases and J gave up 3 bases, with 8 bases separating them. The CDR3 DNA reads as TGTGCCAGCAGCTTCGACAGGTACACTGAAGCTTTCTTT. This sequence encodes CASSFDRYTEAFF.

V gene TRBV18 combines with J gene TRBJ1-2; tentatively, D is TRBD1 (6 bases). Germline-derived CDR1 and CDR2 are KGHSH and LQKENI. V lost 0 bases and J lost 9, with 20 bases in between. The CDR3 runs to 16 residues. The CDR3 nucleotides are TGTGCCAGCTCACCACCAACCGTCGTTGGCAGGGGAAGCTACACCTTC. Translating it yields CASSPPTVVGRGSYTF.

The rearrangement links TRBV28 to TRBJ2-3; maybe TRBD2 (6 bases). The CDR3 has 16 residues. Germline CDR1 MDHEN, CDR2 SYDVKM. V lost 4 bases, J lost 2 bases, and 16 bases lay in between. In nucleotides, the CDR3 is TGTGCCAGCAGTTACCTAACTAGCTATAACACAGATACGCAGTATTTT. Translating it yields CASSYLTSYNTDTQYF.

This clone was detected once. This CDR3 is CASSQESATYEQYF. CDR3 DNA sequence: TGTGCCAGCAGCCAAGAGAGCGCAACCTACGAGCAGTACTTC. The V and J genes are TRBV4-2 and TRBJ2-7; D remains unclear. The CDR3 consists of 14 residues. CDR1 and CDR2 from the germline V gene are LGHNA and YNFKEQ. Deletions cut 0 bases from V and 2 bases from J, with 8 bases between.

This rearrangement joins TRBV25-1 to TRBJ1-1; 7 bases align to TRBD1. The junction had 5 bases not matched to a gene; V was cut back by 5 bases and J by 2 bases. Germline CDR1 and CDR2: MGHDK and SYGVNS. The CDR3 is 14 amino acids. CDR3 residues: CASSSTGDNTEAFF. DNA of the CDR3: TGTGCCAGCAGTAGTACAGGGGACAACACTGAAGCTTTCTTT.

This rearrangement joins TRBV27 to TRBJ1-2, with 11 positions matching TRBD1. From germline, CDR1 is MNHEY and CDR2 SMNVEV (reference sequence). This CDR3 has 16 residues. After removal of 8 bases from V and 1 base from J, the junction contained 9 bases not matched to a gene. The CDR3, as DNA: TGTGCCAGCCGAGGGGACAGGGGGTCCCTTAACTATGGCTACACCTTC. It yields the protein CASRGDRGSLNYGYTF.

This chain uses TRBV6-5 with TRBJ2-3; D gene unclear. Germline V gene sequence: CDR1 MNHEY, CDR2 SVGAGI. V lost 6 bases, J lost 5 bases, and 12 bases lay in between. CDR3 length: 13 amino acids. CDR3 region: CASSARSGDTQYF. In nucleotides, the CDR3 is TGTGCCAGCAGCGCCCGATCGGGAGATACGCAGTATTTT.

The chain uses TRBV4-1 and TRBJ1-4, with a possible D match to TRBD1 (6 bases). The CDR3 has 15 residues. In germline, CDR1 is MGHRA, CDR2 YSYEKL. The germline V and J ends were trimmed by 1 base and 7 bases, with 13 bases remaining between them. The CDR3 DNA sequence: TGCGCCAGCAGCCAAGGGCACAGGGCTGTTGAAAAACTGTTTTTT. Amino acid sequence: CASSQGHRAVEKLFF.

The chain has TRBV5-1 and TRBJ1-6, with 7 bases fitting TRBD1. Germline V gives CDR1 SGHRS, CDR2 YFSETQ. The CDR3 extends over 17 amino acids. Trimming cost V 4 bases and J 10 bases; bases outside gene matches: 17. The CDR3, as DNA: TGCGCCAGCAGCCCCTATGGGTCTACAGGGGTGGGCTCACCCCTCCACTTT. Its translation is CASSPYGSTGVGSPLHF.

The rearrangement links TRBV2 to TRBJ1-4, with D tentatively TRBD1 (6 bases). This CDR3 has 15 amino acids. CDR1 is SNHLY and CDR2 is FYNNEI in the germline V gene. V was clipped by 4 bases and J by 8 bases, with 17 bases between them. CDR3 DNA sequence: TGTGCCAGCAGTGTAATGGGGGGGCGAGGGGAAAAACTGTTTTTT. Protein: CASSVMGGRGEKLFF.

The J gene is TRBJ2-7, the V gene TRBV12-2; the tabulated D call, TRBD1, remains unverified against the DNA. TRBV12-2 is a known pseudogene. The CDR3 is 14 residues long. CDR3 residues: CASRLFRVFHEQYF. CDR3 nucleotides: TGTGCAAGTCGCTTGTTCAGGGTCTTTCACGAGCAGTACTTC.

The chain employs TRBV5-4 and TRBJ2-2; 11 bases map to TRBD2. There are 16 residues in the CDR3. V dropped 0 bases and J dropped 6; count of bases not matched to a gene: 4. Looked up from germline, CDR1 is SGHNT and CDR2 is YYREEE (reference sequence). This CDR3 is CASSLAQLAGAGELFF. Here the CDR3 DNA reads TGTGCCAGCAGCTTGGCCCAACTAGCGGGGGCCGGGGAGCTGTTTTTT.

This clone was seen more than once but under ten times. The genes are TRBV28 and TRBJ1-2; unclear D gene. This CDR3 contains 13 residues. The ends were cut back, 6 bases at V and 8 bases at J, with 16 bases in the middle. Germline V gene lookup returns CDR1 MDHEN and CDR2 SYDVKM. CDR3 sequence (DNA): TGTGCCAGCAGAGAGACTGCCCCCGAGGGCTACACCTTC. Translation gives CASRETAPEGYTF.

CDR3 DNA: TGTGCCAGCAGCCACTTGACAGGGGACGAGCAGTTCTTC. Amino acids: CASSHLTGDEQFF. The chain employs TRBV3-1 (or the pseudogene TRBV3-2) and TRBJ2-1; 8 bases match TRBD1. The CDR3 contains 13 residues. V lost 3 bases and J lost 10; bases outside the gene matches: 5. Per the germline V gene, CDR1 is LGHDT and CDR2 is YNNKEL (reference sequence).

The chain couples TRBV2 to TRBJ1-2; 8 bases are shared with TRBD1. V lost 2 bases to trimming and J lost 4 bases; unmatched junction nucleotides: 6. Germline V gene lookup returns CDR1 SNHLY and CDR2 FYNNEI. The length of the CDR3 is 15 residues. CDR3 protein: CASSEQGQGGYGYTF. The CDR3 region has the DNA TGTGCCAGCAGTGAACAAGGACAGGGTGGCTATGGCTACACCTTC. The full variable domain, its missing parts supplied by reference TRBV2 and TRBJ1-2, is EPEVTQTPSHQVTQMGQEVILRCVPISNHLYFYWYRQILGQKVEFLVSFYNNEISEKSEIFDDQFSVERPDGSNFTLKIRSTKLEDSAMYFCASSEQGQGGYGYTFGSGTRLTVV.

This chain links TRBV30 with TRBJ2-7, with TRBD1 matching 8 bases. The V and J ends lost 4 bases and 7 bases, in that order; junction bases with no gene match: 3. The CDR3 is made up of 11 amino acids. Germline V CDR1 and CDR2: GTSNPN, SVGIG (reference sequence). In DNA, the CDR3 is TGTGCCTGGAATACAGGGGGAGAGCAGTACTTC. Protein sequence: CAWNTGGEQYF. Drawing the rest from reference TRBV30 and TRBJ2-7, the complete variable domain is SQTIHQWPATLVQPVGSPLSLECTVEGTSNPNLYWYRQAAGRGLQLLFYSVGIGQISSEVPQNLSASRPQDRQFILSSKKLLLSDSGFYLCAWNTGGEQYFGPGTRLTVT.

CDR3 amino acids: CASSLEGTSGSGANVLTF. The CDR3 nucleotides read TGTGCCAGCAGCTTAGAAGGGACTAGCGGCTCTGGGGCCAACGTCCTGACTTTC. The V call is TRBV7-6, the J call TRBJ2-6, with 11 bases identical to TRBD2. The CDR3 has 18 amino acids. V trimming: 1 base; J trimming: 0 bases; junction bases outside the gene matches: 2. Germline V gives CDR1 SGHVS, CDR2 FNYEAQ.

This clone appeared once. The V gene is TRBV3-1 (or the pseudogene TRBV3-2), the J gene TRBJ2-2, with 8 bases aligning to TRBD1. The germline gives CDR1 LGHDT, CDR2 YNNKEL (reference sequence). V shed 3 bases, J shed 5 bases, and the junction held 8 bases outside the gene matches. The CDR3 has 16 residues. The CDR3 DNA follows: TGTGCCAGCAGCCAGGGACAGGCGGGATATACCGGGGAGCTGTTTTTT. It codes for CASSQGQAGYTGELFF.

The CDR3 loop reads CAWSTSYEQYF. As DNA, the CDR3 is TGTGCCTGGAGTACATCCTACGAGCAGTACTTC. The J gene is TRBJ2-7, the V gene TRBV30; D remains ambiguous. Germline V lookup: CDR1 GTSNPN, CDR2 SVGIG (reference sequence). The ends were cut back, 2 bases at V and 1 base at J, with 3 bases in the middle. CDR3 length: 11 residues. The full variable domain, completed using reference TRBV30 and TRBJ2-7, is SQTIHQWPATLVQPVGSPLSLECTVEGTSNPNLYWYRQAAGRGLQLLFYSVGIGQISSEVPQNLSASRPQDRQFILSSKKLLLSDSGFYLCAWSTSYEQYFGPGTRLTVT.

This chain links TRBV7-2 with TRBJ2-7; 7 bases align to TRBD1. Germline CDR1 SGHTA, CDR2 FQGNSA. J gave up 4 bases and V 6 bases, and 12 bases lay outside the gene matches. CDR3 length: 15 residues. The DNA of the CDR3 is TGTGCCAGCAGTACGCTTGAGGGGGCTACGTACGAGCAGTACTTC. Translation: CASSTLEGATYEQYF.

The genes are TRBV2 and TRBJ1-3; D is unclear. The germline CDR1 and CDR2 sequences are SNHLY and FYNNEI. The CDR3 covers 14 residues. The V and J ends lost 11 bases and 0 bases respectively, with 14 bases between them. The DNA of the CDR3 is TGTGCCGTACAAACAGATACCTCTGGAAACACCATATATTTT. This sequence encodes CAVQTDTSGNTIYF.

The chain employs TRBV7-2 and TRBJ2-5, with D tentatively TRBD1 (7 bases). The CDR3 totals 13 residues. V lost 7 bases, J lost 6 bases, and 15 bases lay in between. CDR1 is SGHTA and CDR2 is FQGNSA in the germline V gene. CDR3 in DNA: TGTGCCAGCACCCAGGGGGGTTTAAAGACCCAGTACTTC. It encodes CASTQGGLKTQYF.

The chain is built from TRBV10-1 and TRBJ2-4, with 12 positions matching TRBD2. Germline V CDR1 and CDR2: WNHNN, SYGVQD (reference sequence). The CDR3 loop spans 20 amino acids. V shed 7 bases, J shed 1 base, and the junction held 17 bases outside the gene matches. CDR3 in amino acids: CASNSLGLAGIMRAKNIQYF. DNA for the CDR3: TGCGCCAGCAACTCGCTAGGACTAGCGGGAATTATGAGGGCCAAAAACATTCAGTACTTC.

The rearrangement uses TRBV29-1 and TRBJ1-1; possible D gene TRBD1, 5 bases. The CDR3 consists of 14 residues. The V end was cut by 4 bases, the J end by 5 bases, with 17 bases between. Germline CDR1 SQVTM, CDR2 ANQGSEA. CDR3 coding DNA: TGCAGCGTTGGCATGGGACGCGGGGGGACTGAAGCTTTCTTT. Protein product: CSVGMGRGGTEAFF.

The rearrangement uses TRBV28 and TRBJ2-3, with D perhaps matching TRBD1 (5 bases). This CDR3 has 15 amino acids. Germline V gene lookup returns CDR1 MDHEN and CDR2 SYDVKM. The germline V and J ends were trimmed by 6 bases and 8 bases, with 21 bases remaining between them. As DNA, the CDR3 is TGTGCCAGCAGCTTACAGGAAAACCTCACCCCTACGCAGTATTTT. Amino acids: CASSLQENLTPTQYF.

The chain couples TRBV11-2 to TRBJ2-2; TRBD1 aligns across 8 bases. From germline, CDR1 is SGHAT and CDR2 FQNNGV. V gave up 5 bases and J gave up 2 bases; unmatched junction bases: 4. This CDR3 has 15 amino acids. The CDR3 nucleotides read TGTGCCAGCAGCGCCGGGACAGGAAACACCGGGGAGCTGTTTTTT. Translating it yields CASSAGTGNTGELFF.

This clone was detected a few times. V is TRBV5-1 and J is TRBJ2-1, with 10 bases that match TRBD2. Germline loops: CDR1 SGHRS, CDR2 YFSETQ. The CDR3 covers 15 residues. Trimming removed 7 bases from V and 8 bases from J; junction bases left unmatched: 12. As DNA, the CDR3 is TGCGCCAGCTCAGCGTCTAGCGGGAGAGGGGATGAGCAGTTCTTC. Translated: CASSASSGRGDEQFF. The full variable domain, in which reference TRBV5-1 and TRBJ2-1 provide the parts outside the CDR3, is KAGVTQTPRYLIKTRGQQVTLSCSPISGHRSVSWYQQTPGQGLQFLFEYFSETQRNKGNFPGRFSGRQFSNSRSEMNVSTLELGDSALYLCASSASSGRGDEQFFGPGTRLTVL.

Points on this clone: Sequence at one end of the junction differs from germline and may be a read error. The chain uses TRBV7-7 and TRBJ2-2; D may be TRBD1 (6 bases). In germline, CDR1 is SSHAT, CDR2 FNYEAQ (reference sequence). CDR3 length: 15 residues. In DNA form, the CDR3 reads TGTGCTAGCAGCTTAACAGGGATGGTCGCCGGGGAGCTGTTTTTT. Translation: CASSLTGMVAGELFF.

The V call is TRBV12-3 or TRBV12-4, the J call TRBJ2-3; D uncertain. The CDR3 extends over 12 amino acids. V was pared by 5 bases and J by 2 bases, with 5 bases between. This CDR3 reads CASSPYTDTQYF. The CDR3 DNA reads TGTGCCAGCAGTCCCTACACAGATACGCAGTATTTT.